This T cell receptor beta chain was identified in a study of identical twins. CDR3 size: 16 residues. Germline V gene data show CDR1 as DFQATT and CDR2 as SNEGSKA (reference sequence). J was trimmed by 6 bases and V by 5 bases; bases with no gene match: 12. Each CDR3 protein is one row after TCRdb ran MiXCR on the 5' RACE reads. The table records under 800,000 distinct CDR3 sequences, around 20% of them present only once. This same sample was also taken into another study, of T cells expressing NK-cell markers. According to that study: Sorted CD3+CD56-NKG2C+, CD3+CD56+NKG2C- and CD3+CD56+NKG2C+ T cells were the source of the TCR beta repertoires. Out of eight donors sequenced, seven tested HCMV-seropositive and the remaining one seronegative.

The sequence derives from a woman between 18 and 30 years old in good health. The rearrangement joins TRBV20-1 to TRBJ2-3; 12 bases fit TRBD2. Sequencing used PBMCs. DNA for the CDR3: TGCAGTGCTTCCACTCGACTAGCGGGAGCGTCGGATACGCAGTATTTT. It encodes CSASTRLAGASDTQYF.